These 22 T cell receptor beta chains share one sample of origin, sequenced in a study of T-cell memory formation after mild COVID-19. TCRdb redid the calling of the 5' RACE reads with MiXCR, one entry per CDR3 protein. The data show under 450,000 distinct CDR3 sequences, roughly an eighth seen once. Sequencing used PBMCs or a T cell subset sorted from them (not recorded which). These receptor sequences come from a man aged 18 to 30 who had mild COVID-19 (a few samples of this study predate the infection). Cell type and time point are not known.

This clonotype was observed a handful of times. The chain combines TRBV6-1 with TRBJ1-1; D gene uncertain. This CDR3 contains 11 residues. Trimming took off 5 bases at V and 8 bases at J, with 9 bases between the two ends. Germline-derived CDR1 and CDR2 are MNHNS and SASEGT. DNA of the CDR3: TGTGCCAGCAGTAACGCGTACGAAGCTTTCTTT. Protein product: CASSNAYEAFF.

The rearrangement uses TRBV6-5 and TRBJ1-2; D is perhaps TRBD1 (5 bases). The CDR3 contains 13 residues. Per germline, CDR1 MNHEY and CDR2 SVGAGI. Trimming pared 3 bases from V and 8 bases from J, leaving 13 bases between. CDR3 amino acids: CASSYGGEGGYTF. CDR3 in DNA: TGTGCCAGCAGTTATGGGGGTGAGGGAGGCTACACCTTC.

The V gene is TRBV15, the J gene TRBJ2-5; a possible D gene is TRBD2 (6 bases). This CDR3 region has 15 residues. The ends were cut back, 3 bases at V and 5 bases at J, with 16 bases in the middle. Germline values: CDR1 LNHNV, CDR2 YYDKDF (reference sequence). The chain's CDR3 is CATSRVGSGLETQYF. CDR3 DNA: TGTGCCACCAGCAGGGTGGGCAGCGGGCTGGAGACCCAGTACTTC.

V usage is TRBV4-2 and J usage is TRBJ2-3; 7 bases align to TRBD1. Germline V gene lookup returns CDR1 LGHNA and CDR2 YNFKEQ. The trim removed 5 bases at V and 1 base at J, leaving 15 bases unmatched. The CDR3 loop spans 18 amino acids. The CDR3: CASSNRDSGTSGTDTQYF. CDR3 DNA: TGTGCCAGCAGCAACCGGGACAGCGGAACCTCCGGCACAGATACGCAGTATTTT.

This clonotype was seen a handful of times. This chain uses TRBV12-3 or TRBV12-4 with TRBJ2-5; D ambiguous. The length of the CDR3 is 12 residues. V was cut by 7 bases and J by 8 bases, with 14 bases left in between. CDR3 loop: CASTIGRGTQYF. Here the CDR3 DNA reads TGTGCCAGCACCATAGGCCGTGGCACCCAGTACTTC.

This clonotype has just a few counts. CDR3 DNA sequence: TGTGCCAGCAGCCGGAAGCGGGGTCATAACCAAGAGACCCAGTACTTC. Amino acid sequence: CASSRKRGHNQETQYF. This chain joins TRBV4-2 and TRBJ2-5, with 7 positions matching TRBD2. V gave up 4 bases and J gave up 0 bases; unmatched junction bases: 8. The CDR3 sequence is 16 residues long. From germline, CDR1 is LGHNA and CDR2 YNFKEQ.

This chain connects TRBV2 to TRBJ1-2; TRBD1 is a possible D gene (6 bases). Germline values: CDR1 SNHLY, CDR2 FYNNEI. The V end lost 6 bases, the J end lost 6 bases, and 14 bases lay between the germline ends. The CDR3 is 13 amino acids. Here the CDR3 DNA reads TGTGCCAGCAGGCCACAGGGAGCGGATGGCTACACCTTC. Its protein product is CASRPQGADGYTF.

This clonotype was detected only a few times. The rearrangement joins TRBV11-2 to TRBJ1-1, with D perhaps TRBD1 (5 bases). Deletions cut 4 bases from V and 5 bases from J, with 20 bases between. The germline CDR1 and CDR2 sequences are SGHAT and FQNNGV. The CDR3 has 16 residues. The CDR3 loop is CASSWVRIQGRTEAFF. The CDR3 nucleotides read TGTGCCAGCAGCTGGGTACGGATTCAGGGTAGAACTGAAGCTTTCTTT.

This chain links TRBV12-5 with TRBJ2-1; 7 bases match TRBD2. The J segment lost 9 bases and the V segment lost 2 bases, leaving 7 bases of the junction unmatched. Looked up from germline, CDR1 is LGHNT and CDR2 is FRNRAP. The CDR3 contains 14 residues. The CDR3 is CASGLLTGGGEQFF. The CDR3 DNA reads TGTGCTAGTGGTTTGCTGACTGGGGGGGGTGAGCAGTTCTTC. The variable domain in full, with the rest retrieved from reference TRBV12-5 and TRBJ2-1, is DARVTQTPRHKVTEMGQEVTMRCQPILGHNTVFWYRQTMMQGLELLAYFRNRAPLDDSGMPKDRFSAEMPDATLATLKIQPSEPRDSAVYFCASGLLTGGGEQFFGPGTRLTVL.

The chain employs TRBV6-2 or TRBV6-3 and TRBJ2-7, with TRBD1 as a possible D gene (6 bases). CDR1 is MNHEY, CDR2 SVGEGT, per germline. The CDR3 runs to 15 residues. Trimming stripped 2 bases from V and 1 base from J, with 12 bases between. The CDR3: CASSYGSDSSYEQYF. The CDR3 nucleotides are TGTGCCAGCAGTTACGGCTCGGACAGTTCCTACGAGCAGTACTTC.

This chain joins TRBV5-1 and TRBJ2-7; 12 positions match TRBD1. CDR1 and CDR2 (germline): SGHRS, YFSETQ. The CDR3 consists of 15 residues. The V and J ends lost 5 bases and 5 bases, in that order; junction bases with no gene match: 8. Written as DNA, the CDR3 is TGCGCCAGCAGAGGGACAGGGGGCAAAGGGGACGAGCAGTACTTC. It specifies CASRGTGGKGDEQYF.

The chain is built from TRBV7-6 and TRBJ1-5; no definite D call. Germline loops: CDR1 SGHVS, CDR2 FNYEAQ. CDR3 length: 14 amino acids. V was pared by 1 base and J by 6 bases, with 10 bases between. For the CDR3, the DNA is TGTGCCAGCAGCTTAGGGGCCAAGGGTCAGCCCCAGCATTTT. Protein: CASSLGAKGQPQHF.

This clonotype has more than one count but fewer than ten. This sequence joins TRBV18 and TRBJ1-1, with D possibly TRBD1 on 5 matching bases. The CDR3 is 14 amino acids. Per germline, CDR1 KGHSH and CDR2 LQKENI. With 3 bases removed from V and 4 bases from J, the gap between germline ends came to 12 bases. This CDR3 reads CASSPLTGTTEAFF. The CDR3 DNA sequence: TGTGCCAGCTCACCGTTAACGGGGACCACTGAAGCTTTCTTT. Combining the CDR3 with reference TRBV18 and TRBJ1-1 gives the whole variable domain NAGVMQNPRHLVRRRGQEARLRCSPMKGHSHVYWYRQLPEEGLKFMVYLQKENIIDESGMPKERFSAEFPKEGPSILRIQQVVRGDSAAYFCASSPLTGTTEAFFGQGTRLTVV.

This clonotype appeared a few times. J is TRBJ1-1 and V is TRBV10-3, with D unclear. CDR3 length: 13 amino acids. The germline CDR1 and CDR2 sequences are ENHRY and SYGVKD. V was trimmed by 2 bases and J by 1 base, leaving 5 bases between them. The CDR3 DNA reads as TGTGCCATCAGTGAGCCAGGGAACACTGAAGCTTTCTTT. Translation gives CAISEPGNTEAFF.

This clonotype has only a few counts. The genes are TRBV9 and TRBJ2-5, with D tentatively TRBD1 (6 bases). The germline gives CDR1 SGDLS, CDR2 YYNGEE. The CDR3 is made up of 14 amino acids. The V gene lost 0 bases and the J gene lost 5 bases, with 11 bases spanning the gap. The CDR3: CASSVGGLGETQYF. DNA for the CDR3: TGTGCCAGCAGCGTAGGGGGGCTCGGGGAGACCCAGTACTTC.

This clonotype has a handful of counts. The V call is TRBV7-2, the J call TRBJ2-3; D possibly corresponds to TRBD1 (6 bases). CDR3 length: 14 residues. Germline V gene sequence: CDR1 SGHTA, CDR2 FQGNSA. V lost 5 bases, J lost 2 bases, and 11 bases lay in between. The CDR3 nucleotides read TGTGCCAGCAGCCGCGACAGGTTCACAGATACGCAGTATTTT. It codes for CASSRDRFTDTQYF.

A few counts support this clonotype. The chain links TRBV12-3 or TRBV12-4 to TRBJ2-5, with 8 bases lining up with TRBD1. The CDR3 has 13 amino acids. V was pared by 2 bases and J by 6 bases, with 2 bases of the junction left unmatched. CDR3 sequence (DNA): TGTGCCAGCAGTTTAAACAGGGGGAAGACCCAGTACTTC. Translated, it gives CASSLNRGKTQYF.

CDR3 region: CASSLEVLGNTEAFF. CDR3 DNA: TGCGCCAGCAGCTTGGAGGTGTTGGGGAACACTGAAGCTTTCTTT. This rearrangement joins TRBV5-1 to TRBJ1-1; D remains unclear. The germline V gene has CDR1 SGHRS and CDR2 YFSETQ. The ends were cut back, 0 bases at V and 1 base at J, with 10 bases in the middle. CDR3 length: 15 residues.

The DNA for the CDR3 is TGTGCCAGCAGCTTAGCCGGTGGCCCAAGCTCTGGAAACACCATATATTTT. This sequence encodes CASSLAGGPSSGNTIYF. This chain joins TRBV7-2 and TRBJ1-3, with unresolved D. CDR3 length: 17 residues. Deletions cut 0 bases from V and 0 bases from J, with 12 bases between. The V gene's germline CDR1 is SGHTA and CDR2 FQGNSA.

This clonotype has just a few counts. The chain has TRBV5-1 and TRBJ2-5; 11 positions match TRBD2. This CDR3 is 16 amino acids long. The trim removed 5 bases at V and 4 bases at J, leaving 10 bases unmatched. The V gene's germline CDR1 is SGHRS and CDR2 YFSETQ. CDR3 amino acids: CASRKLGLAARETQYF. CDR3 nucleotides: TGCGCCAGCAGGAAGTTGGGACTAGCGGCGAGAGAGACCCAGTACTTC.

There are a few counts of this clonotype. The rearrangement uses TRBV4-3 and TRBJ1-3; D gene unclear. There are 14 residues in the CDR3. V was shortened by 0 bases and J by 4 bases, with 7 bases between the two germline ends. The germline V gene has CDR1 LGHNA and CDR2 YSLEER. Here the CDR3 reads CASSQDPGGNTIYF. As DNA, the CDR3 is TGCGCCAGCAGCCAAGATCCGGGGGGAAACACCATATATTTT.

In its sample, this clonotype was seen a few times. V gene TRBV5-1 combines with J gene TRBJ2-1; D remains ambiguous. The germline V gene encodes CDR1 SGHRS and CDR2 YFSETQ. Between the trimmed V and J ends, which lost 3 bases and 5 bases, there was a span of 3 bases. This CDR3 comprises 11 residues. The CDR3 nucleotides read TGCGCCAGCAGCTATAACAATGAGCAGTTCTTC. It specifies CASSYNNEQFF.